The 23 T cell receptor beta chains below were found in one sample sequenced in a study of blood T cell repertoires in COVID-19. Profiled with immunoSEQ multiplex PCR; TCRdb holds only in-frame clones, not every one. The data show roughly 100,000 clones, roughly 82% seen once. Source material: peripheral blood. These receptors were collected from a man in his sixties with acute or convalescent COVID-19.

As DNA, the CDR3 is TGCGCCAGCAGCACGACAGGGGGTGATCAGCCCCAGCATTTT. Its protein product is CASSTTGGDQPQHF. The chain carries TRBV5-1 and TRBJ1-5, with TRBD1 identical over 9 bases. V gave up 4 bases and J gave up 5 bases; unmatched junction bases: 4. The CDR3 loop spans 14 amino acids. Per germline, CDR1 SGHRS and CDR2 YFSETQ.

CDR3 loop: CASSYSRNQPQHF. CDR3 DNA: TGTGCCAGCAGCTACTCAAGAAATCAGCCCCAGCATTTT. This chain uses TRBV11-3 with TRBJ1-5, with no clear D. Between the trimmed V and J ends, which lost 4 bases and 4 bases, there was a span of 8 bases. Germline V gene sequence: CDR1 SGHNT, CDR2 YENEEA. The CDR3 is made up of 13 amino acids.

The chain uses TRBV4-2 and TRBJ1-3; 7 nucleotides agree with TRBD1. The CDR3 extends over 17 amino acids. Trimming took 0 bases from V and 3 from J; bases not matched to a gene: 8. CDR1 and CDR2 (germline): LGHNA, YNFKEQ. CDR3 DNA sequence: TGTGCCAGCAGCCAAGAGGCAGGGGGAAGGGATGGAAACACCATATATTTT. This codes for CASSQEAGGRDGNTIYF.

The V and J genes are TRBV12-5 and TRBJ2-1; tentatively, D is TRBD2 (6 bases). Per the germline V gene, CDR1 is LGHNT and CDR2 is FRNRAP. The V end was cut by 6 bases, the J end by 8 bases, with 17 bases between. The CDR3 totals 14 residues. The CDR3 sequence: CASGRASVFDEQFF. The CDR3 DNA reads TGTGCTAGTGGGAGGGCTAGCGTTTTCGATGAGCAGTTCTTC.

The CDR3 region has the DNA TGTGCCAGCAGCTCACGCCCTAGCGGGGGTGGAGAGACCCAGTACTTC. Its translation: CASSSRPSGGGETQYF. The chain uses TRBV11-3 and TRBJ2-5; 10 bases are a match to TRBD2. Germline V gives CDR1 SGHNT, CDR2 YENEEA. Trimming took 4 bases from V and 4 from J; bases not matched to a gene: 9. CDR3 length: 16 residues.

The chain has TRBV27 and TRBJ1-6, with 7 bases aligning to TRBD1. Germline CDR1 is MNHEY and CDR2 is SMNVEV (reference sequence). The CDR3 consists of 17 residues. V lost 8 bases and J lost 0; bases outside the gene matches: 10. In DNA form, the CDR3 reads TGTGCCAGCCTAAAATCGACAGGGAGCTCCTATAATTCACCCCTCCACTTT. Translating gives CASLKSTGSSYNSPLHF.

The chain links TRBV28 to TRBJ2-7, with D possibly being TRBD1 (5 bases). Trimming shortened V by 7 bases and J by 2 bases, and 15 bases separated the two germline ends. Germline V gives CDR1 MDHEN, CDR2 SYDVKM. The CDR3 is 14 amino acids. The DNA for the CDR3 is TGTGCCAGCAAAGTCTCTCAGGGCCCCTACGAGCAGTACTTC. Its translation: CASKVSQGPYEQYF.

The sample holds one count of this clone. The chain recombines TRBV5-4 with TRBJ1-5, with D possibly TRBD1 on 5 matching bases. Trimming pared 2 bases from V and 6 bases from J, leaving 18 bases between. The CDR3 length is 16 residues. Germline V CDR1 and CDR2: SGHNT, YYREEE (reference sequence). CDR3 in DNA: TGTGCCAGCAGCTTCGGGGGAGGGGCGGTCATTCAGCCCCAGCATTTT. This sequence encodes CASSFGGGAVIQPQHF. Together with reference TRBV5-4 and TRBJ1-5, the CDR3 gives the full variable domain: ETGVTQSPTHLIKTRGQQVTLRCSSQSGHNTVSWYQQALGQGPQFIFQYYREEENGRGNFPPRFSGLQFPNYSSELNVNALELDDSALYLCASSFGGGAVIQPQHFGDGTRLSIL.

The J gene is TRBJ1-5, the V gene TRBV5-6, with D possibly being TRBD1 (6 bases). The ends were cut back, 5 bases at V and 6 bases at J, with 18 bases in the middle. The CDR3 spans 15 residues. Germline CDR1 and CDR2: SGHDT and YYEEEE. The CDR3 loop reads CASSLTGARIQPQHF. CDR3 coding DNA: TGTGCCAGCAGTCTGACAGGAGCTCGGATTCAGCCCCAGCATTTT.

V usage is TRBV6-5 and J usage is TRBJ1-3; 8 positions match TRBD1. CDR3 length: 15 residues. Trimming removed 6 bases from V and 2 bases from J; junction bases left unmatched: 6. Germline CDR1 reads MNHEY; CDR2 reads SVGAGI. CDR3 residues: CASSPPTGAGNTIYF. Written as DNA, the CDR3 is TGTGCCAGCAGCCCGCCGACAGGGGCTGGAAACACCATATATTTT.

The gene calls are TRBV6-4 and TRBJ2-3; 10 bases line up with TRBD2. Unmatched junction bases numbered 8, after V lost 3 bases and J lost 5 bases. Germline-derived CDR1 and CDR2 are MRHNA and SNTAGT. There are 16 residues in the CDR3. The CDR3 sequence: CASSESASGRGDTQYF. The CDR3 region has the DNA TGTGCCAGCAGTGAGTCCGCTAGCGGGAGAGGAGATACGCAGTATTTT.

The chain is built from TRBV19 and TRBJ2-1; 12 positions match TRBD2. CDR1 and CDR2 (germline): LNHDA, SQIVND (reference sequence). The CDR3 runs to 14 residues. Losses at the gene ends were 8 bases for V and 7 bases for J; bases not matched to a gene: 6. The CDR3 spells CASSETSGRNEQFF. CDR3 sequence (DNA): TGTGCCAGTTCAGAGACTAGCGGGAGAAATGAGCAGTTCTTC.

The rearrangement joins TRBV27 to TRBJ1-4; D gene uncertain. Trimming left V 5 bases short and J 7 bases short, with 26 bases between. The germline gives CDR1 MNHEY, CDR2 SMNVEV (reference sequence). The CDR3 runs 18 residues. The CDR3 DNA sequence: TGTGCCAGCAGTCCGGGGATAACTTATAGTTTTTCGGCTGAAAAACTGTTTTTT. Protein sequence: CASSPGITYSFSAEKLFF.

V and J are TRBV5-4 and TRBJ2-5, with D perhaps TRBD2 (6 bases). CDR3 length: 16 residues. The V end lost 1 base, the J end lost 2 bases, and 15 bases lay between the germline ends. CDR1 and CDR2 (germline): SGHNT, YYREEE (reference sequence). The CDR3 DNA is TGTGCCAGCAGCTTGCTGATGGGGACTTCACAAGAGACCCAGTACTTC. This sequence encodes CASSLLMGTSQETQYF.

The chain employs TRBV25-1 and TRBJ1-2; the D gene is possibly TRBD1 (6 bases). The ends were cut back, 5 bases at V and 5 bases at J, with 9 bases in the middle. This CDR3 spans 12 amino acids. Germline V gene data show CDR1 as MGHDK and CDR2 as SYGVNS. The CDR3 sequence: CASSLQGYGYTF. The CDR3 DNA reads TGTGCCAGCAGTTTACAGGGATATGGCTACACCTTC.

The J gene is TRBJ2-7, the V gene TRBV9; 8 nucleotides match TRBD1. V trimming: 0 bases; J trimming: 2 bases; junction bases outside the gene matches: 1. This CDR3 spans 14 amino acids. Germline assignment: CDR1 SGDLS and CDR2 YYNGEE. CDR3 sequence reads: CASSVGTGTYEQYF. The DNA for the CDR3 is TGTGCCAGCAGCGTAGGGACAGGGACCTACGAGCAGTACTTC.

The CDR3 loop is CASSQDLYRGNTEAFF. As DNA, the CDR3 is TGTGCCAGCAGCCAAGACCTCTACAGGGGGAACACTGAAGCTTTCTTT. J is TRBJ1-1 and V is TRBV3-1 (or the pseudogene TRBV3-2); TRBD1 aligns across 7 bases. Losses at the gene ends were 0 bases for V and 1 base for J; bases not matched to a gene: 5. Germline CDR1 is LGHDT and CDR2 is YNNKEL (reference sequence). CDR3 length: 16 amino acids.

The chain has TRBV27 and TRBJ1-4; D is uncertain. Looked up from germline, CDR1 is MNHEY and CDR2 is SMNVEV (reference sequence). This CDR3 contains 13 residues. Deletions cut 8 bases from V and 0 bases from J, with 7 bases between. The CDR3, as DNA: TGTGCCAGCCTCCCGGCAACTAATGAAAAACTGTTTTTT. This codes for CASLPATNEKLFF.

CDR3 DNA: TGTGCCAGTACCCTACAGGGAAATCAGAGGGGCTACACCTTC. The encoded protein is CASTLQGNQRGYTF. The chain combines TRBV19 with TRBJ1-2; D is perhaps TRBD1 (6 bases). CDR3 size: 14 residues. V lost 7 bases to trimming and J lost 8 bases, with 20 bases between them. Germline V gene data show CDR1 as LNHDA and CDR2 as SQIVND (reference sequence).

The V and J genes are TRBV3-1 (or the pseudogene TRBV3-2) and TRBJ1-2, with 8 positions matching TRBD1. Germline lookup yields CDR1 LGHDT and CDR2 YNNKEL (reference sequence). The trim removed 1 base at V and 8 bases at J, leaving 3 bases unmatched. The CDR3 covers 13 residues. The CDR3 DNA reads as TGTGCCAGCAGCCAAGGACAGGGGCAGGGCTACACCTTC. Protein product: CASSQGQGQGYTF.

This clone has just a few counts. The V and J genes are TRBV10-3 and TRBJ2-2; D gene ambiguous. V was trimmed by 3 bases and J by 7 bases, leaving 9 bases between them. The CDR3 runs to 13 residues. Germline V lookup: CDR1 ENHRY, CDR2 SYGVKD. The CDR3 sequence is CAISELVGGELFF. In nucleotides, the CDR3 is TGTGCCATCAGTGAACTCGTCGGCGGGGAGCTGTTTTTT.

The chain joins TRBV4-1 to TRBJ1-4, with D hard to call. There are 15 residues in the CDR3. Trimming pared 4 bases from V and 0 bases from J, leaving 9 bases between. Germline CDR1 is MGHRA and CDR2 is YSYEKL. CDR3 nucleotide sequence: TGCGCCAGCAGCCGAGAGGCAGCAACTAATGAAAAACTGTTTTTT. Its protein is CASSREAATNEKLFF.

The J gene is TRBJ2-7, the V gene TRBV7-2, with 9 bases that match TRBD1. Germline CDR1 is SGHTA and CDR2 is FQGNSA. The CDR3 extends over 17 amino acids. V gave up 3 bases and J gave up 1 base; unmatched junction bases: 10. This CDR3 reads CASSFLGTGRISYEQYF. In nucleotides, the CDR3 is TGTGCCAGCAGCTTTCTGGGGACAGGGAGAATATCCTACGAGCAGTACTTC.